Presented here are 11 T cell receptor beta chains from one specimen sequenced in a study of vaccination and CD4 T cells after COVID-19. CD4+ T cells that had been cultured provided DNA sequenced with the Oncomine TCR Beta short-read assay. From cultured CD4+ T cells, genomic DNA was extracted. TCRdb redid the calling of the PCR reads with MiXCR, one entry per CDR3 protein. The sample records about 8,900 distinct CDR3 sequences, more than 25% being singletons. Specified treatment: approximately nine-day PBMC culture with coronavirus spike peptide pools or control peptides (ViraFEST assay). Investigators obtained the unexposed donor's CD4+ T cells before the COVID-19 pandemic (2011-2018). No cognate antigen is known for these TCRs. Material for sequencing was CD4+ T cells from blood, cultured in vitro. The receptors derive from a human donor in good health.

As for this clonotype: An end of the junction does not agree with germline; a read error may underlie this. The rearrangement joins TRBV20-1 to TRBJ2-7; TRBD2 aligns across 9 bases. This CDR3 has 14 residues. Germline V lookup: CDR1 DFQATT, CDR2 SNEGSKA (reference sequence). The CDR3 loop is CGASSVAGAKEQYF. CDR3 sequence (DNA): TGCGGTGCTAGTTCGGTAGCGGGAGCAAAAGAGCAGTACTTC.

Regarding this clonotype: A junction boundary mismatches the germline segment, possibly from a read error. CDR3 nucleotide sequence: TGTGCCAGTAGTTCGGGAGGGCCCCCAGATACGCAGTATTTT. It encodes CASSSGGPPDTQYF. V is TRBV28 and J is TRBJ2-3; 8 bases are a match to TRBD2. The CDR3 is made up of 14 amino acids. Germline V gives CDR1 MDHEN, CDR2 SYDVKM.

This clonotype was observed a few times. The rearrangement links TRBV20-1 to TRBJ2-5; no clear D. The germline gives CDR1 DFQATT, CDR2 SNEGSKA (reference sequence). CDR3 length: 12 amino acids. The V end lost 6 bases, the J end lost 1 base, and 9 bases lay between the germline ends. The CDR3 protein is CSARMLQETQYF. CDR3 nucleotides: TGCAGTGCCAGGATGCTCCAAGAGACCCAGTACTTC.

The count of this clonotype is one. The chain links TRBV7-6 to TRBJ2-7; 13 nucleotides align to TRBD2. The CDR3 is 19 amino acids. The V and J ends lost 2 bases and 1 base, in that order; junction bases with no gene match: 11. Germline loops: CDR1 SGHVS, CDR2 FNYEAQ. The DNA of the CDR3 is TGTGCCAGCAGCTTAACAGTGACTAGCGGGAGGCAAGTGTCCTACGAGCAGTACTTC. Amino acids: CASSLTVTSGRQVSYEQYF.

This sequence joins TRBV3-1 and TRBJ1-5, with D perhaps TRBD1 (6 bases). Trimming removed 0 bases at V and 7 bases at J, with 13 bases between. There are 15 residues in the CDR3. Germline V gives CDR1 LGHDT, CDR2 YNNKEL (reference sequence). CDR3 nucleotide sequence: TGTGCCAGCAGCCAAGATAGGGTGGGGGGCCAGCCCCAGCATTTT. Amino acid sequence: CASSQDRVGGQPQHF. Combining the CDR3 with reference TRBV3-1 and TRBJ1-5 gives the whole variable domain DTAVSQTPKYLVTQMGNDKSIKCEQNLGHDTMYWYKQDSKKFLKIMFSYNNKELIINETVPNRFSPKSPDKAHLNLHINSLELGDSAVYFCASSQDRVGGQPQHFGDGTRLSIL.

This clonotype was recorded a few times. The gene calls are TRBV7-3 and TRBJ1-1, with D unclear. The CDR3 extends over 13 amino acids. Germline V CDR1 and CDR2: SGHTA, FQGTGA. V shed 1 base and J shed 1 base, with 4 bases lying between them. The CDR3 sequence is CASSLNSNTEAFF. Written as DNA, the CDR3 is TGTGCCAGCAGCTTAAACTCGAACACTGAAGCTTTCTTT.

The chain uses TRBV30 and TRBJ2-7; 8 bases align to TRBD2. V gave up 2 bases and J gave up 2 bases; unmatched junction bases: 2. The germline V gene has CDR1 GTSNPN and CDR2 SVGIG (reference sequence). The length of the CDR3 is 13 residues. CDR3 sequence reads: CAWSTGGAYEQYF. The CDR3 bases are TGTGCCTGGAGTACGGGGGGGGCCTACGAGCAGTACTTC.

The chain recombines TRBV18 with TRBJ2-7; D gene uncertain. This CDR3 is 13 amino acids long. Germline values: CDR1 KGHSH, CDR2 LQKENI. With 2 bases removed from V and 5 bases from J, the gap between germline ends came to 10 bases. This chain's CDR3 is CASSPGIDDEQYF. The CDR3 DNA follows: TGTGCCAGCTCACCAGGAATAGACGACGAGCAGTACTTC.

V gene TRBV7-8 combines with J gene TRBJ2-3, with 7 bases aligning to TRBD2. V was pared by 3 bases and J by 6 bases, with 6 bases of the junction left unmatched. This CDR3 is 14 amino acids long. Germline CDR1 and CDR2: SGHVS and FQNEAQ. CDR3 amino acids: CASSLTGGLDTQYF. The DNA for the CDR3 is TGTGCCAGCAGCTTGACGGGAGGTCTGGATACGCAGTATTTT.

This clonotype was detected only a few times. This rearrangement joins TRBV4-2 to TRBJ1-5, with 9 bases aligning to TRBD1. Germline V gives CDR1 LGHNA, CDR2 YNFKEQ. The CDR3 contains 15 residues. V lost 1 base and J lost 6; bases outside the gene matches: 4. The CDR3 is CASSQGDRVVQPQHF. The CDR3 DNA follows: TGTGCCAGCAGCCAAGGGGACAGGGTGGTTCAGCCCCAGCATTTT.

Worth noting for this clonotype: Relative to the germline gene, one junction end is altered; a read error may explain this. The rearrangement links TRBV20-1 to TRBJ1-2; possibly TRBD1 for D (5 bases). This CDR3 has 13 residues. Germline V gives CDR1 DFQATT, CDR2 SNEGSKA (reference sequence). CDR3 amino acids: CGANGGYYYGYTF. CDR3 sequence (DNA): TGCGGTGCTAATGGGGGTTACTACTATGGCTACACCTTC.